This T cell receptor beta chain was captured in a study of shared clonotypes between healthy human individuals. Authors' data handling: Filtering differed because ImmunoSEQ produced junction-only sequences that carried no quality scores. Profiling relied on immunoSEQ multiplex PCR, and the TCRdb table lists in-frame clones only, not all of them. V and J calls and clone size are as listed in that table; D and trimming were resolved from the DNA. The data contain under 2,000,000 clones, about 94% of them singletons. Only one count was recorded for this clone. The germline V and J ends were trimmed by 5 bases and 4 bases, with 11 bases remaining between them. CDR1 and CDR2 (germline): SEHNR, FQNEAQ (reference sequence). This CDR3 is built from 13 residues. CD45RO-negative CD8 cells positively selected for CCR7 made up the naive population, which excluded terminally differentiated effector memory CD45RA+ cells.

V and J are TRBV7-9 and TRBJ1-2; D is undetermined. The sequencing input was naive CD8+ T cells sorted from blood. The source of this sequence is a man younger than 30 in good health. This chain's CDR3 is CASSPHPTYGYTF. The CDR3 DNA is TGTGCCAGCAGCCCACACCCGACCTATGGCTACACCTTC.